One T cell receptor (beta chain) is described in this entry. It was with 60 Vbeta and 13 Jbeta primers that the PCR ran. The assay was immunoSEQ multiplex PCR, and TCRdb's table has in-frame clones only and misses some. The sample lists about 140,000 clones, approximately 73% occurring once. V lost 0 bases, J lost 3 bases, and 13 bases lay in between. This CDR3 has 16 residues. Germline V lookup: CDR1 SGHKS, CDR2 YYEKEE (reference sequence). The sample comes from a study of cytomegalovirus exposure and HLA in healthy donors. Material: PBMCs. The origin of this receptor is a woman aged 40-49 years in good health and CMV-seronegative. The V call is TRBV5-5, the J call TRBJ1-5; D ambiguous. DNA for the CDR3: TGTGCCAGCAGCTTGGGAGCCATCGGGGTCAATCAGCCCCAGCATTTT. Its protein product is CASSLGAIGVNQPQHF.